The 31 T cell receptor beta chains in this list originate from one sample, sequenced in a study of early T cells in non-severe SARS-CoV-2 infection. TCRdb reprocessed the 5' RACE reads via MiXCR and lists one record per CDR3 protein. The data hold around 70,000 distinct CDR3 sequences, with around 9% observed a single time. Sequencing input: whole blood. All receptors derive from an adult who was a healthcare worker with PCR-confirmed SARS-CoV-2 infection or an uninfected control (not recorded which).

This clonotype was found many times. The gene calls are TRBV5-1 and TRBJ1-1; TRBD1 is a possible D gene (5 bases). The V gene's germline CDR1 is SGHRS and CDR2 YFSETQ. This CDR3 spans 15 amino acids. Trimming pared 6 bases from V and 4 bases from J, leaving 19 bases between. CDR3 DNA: TGCGCCAGCAAGCCCCTTGGTTTAGGGACCACTGAAGCTTTCTTT. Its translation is CASKPLGLGTTEAFF.

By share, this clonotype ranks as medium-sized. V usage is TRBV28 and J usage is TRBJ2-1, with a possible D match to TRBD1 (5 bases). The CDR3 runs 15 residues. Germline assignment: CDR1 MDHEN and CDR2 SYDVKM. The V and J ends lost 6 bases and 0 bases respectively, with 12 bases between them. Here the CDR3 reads CASRLDTSSYNEQFF. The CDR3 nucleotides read TGTGCCAGCAGGTTGGACACCTCCTCCTACAATGAGCAGTTCTTC.

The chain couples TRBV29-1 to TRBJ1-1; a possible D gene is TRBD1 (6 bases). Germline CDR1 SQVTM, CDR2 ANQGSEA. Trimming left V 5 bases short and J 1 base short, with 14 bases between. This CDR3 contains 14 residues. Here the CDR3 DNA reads TGCAGCGTTACGAATGGGGGACAGAACACTGAAGCTTTCTTT. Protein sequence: CSVTNGGQNTEAFF.

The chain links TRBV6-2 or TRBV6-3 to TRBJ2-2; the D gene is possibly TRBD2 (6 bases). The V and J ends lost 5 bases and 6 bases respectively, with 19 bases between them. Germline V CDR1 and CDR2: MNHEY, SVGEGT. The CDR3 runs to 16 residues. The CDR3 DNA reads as TGTGCCAGCAGTGGTAGGGGAGGCCCCGGACCCGGGGAGCTGTTTTTT. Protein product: CASSGRGGPGPGELFF.

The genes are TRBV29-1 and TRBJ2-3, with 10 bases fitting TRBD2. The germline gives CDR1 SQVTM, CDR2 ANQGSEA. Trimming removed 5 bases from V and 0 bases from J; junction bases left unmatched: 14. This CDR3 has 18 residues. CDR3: CSVRGPSGSSISTDTQYF. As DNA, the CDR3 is TGCAGCGTTAGGGGACCTAGCGGGAGTTCGATTAGCACAGATACGCAGTATTTT.

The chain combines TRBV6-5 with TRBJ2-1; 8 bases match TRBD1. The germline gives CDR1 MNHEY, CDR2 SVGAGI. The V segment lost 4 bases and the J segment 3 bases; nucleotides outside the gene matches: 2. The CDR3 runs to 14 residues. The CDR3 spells CASSSGTGYNEQFF. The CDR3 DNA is TGTGCCAGCAGTTCCGGGACAGGCTACAATGAGCAGTTCTTC.

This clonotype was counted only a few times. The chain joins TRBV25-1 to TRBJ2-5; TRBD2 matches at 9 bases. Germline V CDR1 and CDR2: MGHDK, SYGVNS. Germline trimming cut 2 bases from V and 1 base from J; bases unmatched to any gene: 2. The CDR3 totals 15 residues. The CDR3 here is CASSELAGSQETQYF. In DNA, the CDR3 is TGTGCCAGCAGTGAACTAGCGGGATCCCAAGAGACCCAGTACTTC.

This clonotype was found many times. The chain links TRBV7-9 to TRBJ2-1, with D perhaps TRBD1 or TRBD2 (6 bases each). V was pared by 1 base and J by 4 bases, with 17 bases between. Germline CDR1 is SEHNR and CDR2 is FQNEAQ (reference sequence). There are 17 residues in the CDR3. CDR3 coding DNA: TGTGCCAGCAGCTTAGATGGTCCGCGAGGGGGGTACAATGAGCAGTTCTTC. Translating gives CASSLDGPRGGYNEQFF.

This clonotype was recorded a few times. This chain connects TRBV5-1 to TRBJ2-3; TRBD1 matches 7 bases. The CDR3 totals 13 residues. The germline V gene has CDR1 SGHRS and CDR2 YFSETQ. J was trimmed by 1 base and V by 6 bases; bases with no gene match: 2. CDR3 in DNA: TGCGCCAGCACAACAGGGGGCACAGATACGCAGTATTTT. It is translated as CASTTGGTDTQYF.

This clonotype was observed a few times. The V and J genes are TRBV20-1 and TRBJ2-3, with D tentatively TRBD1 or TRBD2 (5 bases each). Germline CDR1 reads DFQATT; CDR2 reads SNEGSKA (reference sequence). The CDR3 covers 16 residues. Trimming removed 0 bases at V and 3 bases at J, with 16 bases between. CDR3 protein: CSARDLGRFPTDTQYF. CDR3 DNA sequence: TGCAGTGCTAGAGATTTGGGACGATTTCCGACAGATACGCAGTATTTT.

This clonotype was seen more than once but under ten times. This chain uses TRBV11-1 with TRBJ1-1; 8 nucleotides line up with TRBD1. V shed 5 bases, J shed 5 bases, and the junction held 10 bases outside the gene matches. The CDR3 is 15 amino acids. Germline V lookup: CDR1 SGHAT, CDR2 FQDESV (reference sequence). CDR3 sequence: CASSPTRTGRTEAFF. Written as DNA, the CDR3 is TGTGCCAGCAGCCCTACTCGGACAGGGAGGACTGAAGCTTTCTTT. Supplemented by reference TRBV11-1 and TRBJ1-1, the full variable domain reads EAEVAQSPRYKITEKSQAVAFWCDPISGHATLYWYRQILGQGPELLVQFQDESVVDDSQLPKDRFSAERLKGVDSTLKIQPAELGDSAMYLCASSPTRTGRTEAFFGQGTRLTVV.

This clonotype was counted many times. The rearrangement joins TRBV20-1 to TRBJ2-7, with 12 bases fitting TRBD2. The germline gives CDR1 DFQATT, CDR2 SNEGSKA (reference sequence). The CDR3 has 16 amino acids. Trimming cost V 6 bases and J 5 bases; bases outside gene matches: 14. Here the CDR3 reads CSAEPRLAGEVDEQYF. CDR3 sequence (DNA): TGCAGTGCCGAACCACGACTAGCGGGAGAGGTTGACGAGCAGTACTTC.

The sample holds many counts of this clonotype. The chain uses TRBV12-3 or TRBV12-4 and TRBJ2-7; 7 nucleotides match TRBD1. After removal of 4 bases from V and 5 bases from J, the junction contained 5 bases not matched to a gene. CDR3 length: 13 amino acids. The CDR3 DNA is TGTGCCAGCAGTTCGCTACAGGGGCACGAGCAGTACTTC. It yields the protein CASSSLQGHEQYF.

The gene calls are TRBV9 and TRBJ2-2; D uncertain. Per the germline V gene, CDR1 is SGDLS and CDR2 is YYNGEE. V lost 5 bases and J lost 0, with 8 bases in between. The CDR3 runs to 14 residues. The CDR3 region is CASRRQSNTGELFF. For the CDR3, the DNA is TGTGCCAGCAGAAGGCAGTCGAACACCGGGGAGCTGTTTTTT.

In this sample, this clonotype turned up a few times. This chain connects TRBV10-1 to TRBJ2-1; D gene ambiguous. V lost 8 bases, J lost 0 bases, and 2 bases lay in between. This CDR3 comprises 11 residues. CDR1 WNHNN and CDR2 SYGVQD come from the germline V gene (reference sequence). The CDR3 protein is CASGSYNEQFF. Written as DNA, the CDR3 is TGCGCCAGCGGCTCCTACAATGAGCAGTTCTTC.

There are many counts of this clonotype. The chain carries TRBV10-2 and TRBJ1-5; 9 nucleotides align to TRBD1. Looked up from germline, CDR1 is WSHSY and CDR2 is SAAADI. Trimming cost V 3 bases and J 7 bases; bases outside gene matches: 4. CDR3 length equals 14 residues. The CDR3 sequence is CASSDGQGWQPQHF. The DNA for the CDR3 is TGCGCCAGCAGTGACGGACAGGGGTGGCAGCCCCAGCATTTT.

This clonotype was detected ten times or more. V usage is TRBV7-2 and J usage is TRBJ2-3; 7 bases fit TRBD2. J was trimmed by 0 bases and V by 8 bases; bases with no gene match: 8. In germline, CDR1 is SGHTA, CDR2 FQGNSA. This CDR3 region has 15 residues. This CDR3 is CASWSGVTSTDTQYF. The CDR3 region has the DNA TGTGCCAGCTGGAGCGGGGTCACTAGCACAGATACGCAGTATTTT.

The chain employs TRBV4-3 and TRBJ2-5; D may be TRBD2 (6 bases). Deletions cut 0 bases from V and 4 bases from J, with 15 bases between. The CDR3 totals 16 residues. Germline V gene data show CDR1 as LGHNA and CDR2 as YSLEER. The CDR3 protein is CASSQDLARRGETQYF. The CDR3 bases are TGCGCCAGCAGCCAAGATCTCGCGCGGAGGGGAGAGACCCAGTACTTC.

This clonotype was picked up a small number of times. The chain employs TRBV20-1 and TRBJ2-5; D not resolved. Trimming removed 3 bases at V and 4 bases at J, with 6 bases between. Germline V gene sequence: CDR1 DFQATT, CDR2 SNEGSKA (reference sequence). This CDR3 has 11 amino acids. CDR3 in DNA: TGCAGTGCTAGGGTGGTAGAGACCCAGTACTTC. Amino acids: CSARVVETQYF.

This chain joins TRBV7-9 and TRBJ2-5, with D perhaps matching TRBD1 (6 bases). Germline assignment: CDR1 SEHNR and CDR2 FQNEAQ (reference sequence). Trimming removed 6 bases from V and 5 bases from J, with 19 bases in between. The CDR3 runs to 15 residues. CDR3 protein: CASSQSPQGGETQYF. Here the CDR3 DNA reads TGTGCCAGCAGTCAATCGCCACAGGGCGGGGAGACCCAGTACTTC.

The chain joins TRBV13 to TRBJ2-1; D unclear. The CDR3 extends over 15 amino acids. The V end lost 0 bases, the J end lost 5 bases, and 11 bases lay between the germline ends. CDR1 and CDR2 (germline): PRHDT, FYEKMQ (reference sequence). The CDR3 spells CASSLGTPLNNEQFF. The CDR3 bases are TGTGCCAGCAGCTTAGGGACTCCCCTAAACAATGAGCAGTTCTTC.

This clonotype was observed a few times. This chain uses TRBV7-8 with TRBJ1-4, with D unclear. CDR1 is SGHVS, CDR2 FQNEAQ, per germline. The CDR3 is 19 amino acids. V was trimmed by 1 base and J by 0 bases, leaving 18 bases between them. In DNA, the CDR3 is TGTGCCAGCAGCTTAGGGTCCCGACCCGGCAGGTCAACTAATGAAAAACTGTTTTTT. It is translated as CASSLGSRPGRSTNEKLFF.

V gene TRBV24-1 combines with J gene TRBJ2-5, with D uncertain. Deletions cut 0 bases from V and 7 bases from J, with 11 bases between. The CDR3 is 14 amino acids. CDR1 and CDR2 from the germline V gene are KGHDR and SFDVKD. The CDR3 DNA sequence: TGTGCCACCAGTGATTTGCTTCAGCCGAGGACCCAGTACTTC. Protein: CATSDLLQPRTQYF.

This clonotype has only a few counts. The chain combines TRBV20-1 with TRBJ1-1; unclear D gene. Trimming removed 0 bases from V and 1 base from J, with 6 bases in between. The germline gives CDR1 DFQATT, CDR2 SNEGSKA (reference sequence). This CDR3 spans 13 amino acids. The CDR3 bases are TGCAGTGCTAGAGAAGACCGGAACACTGAAGCTTTCTTT. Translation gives CSAREDRNTEAFF.

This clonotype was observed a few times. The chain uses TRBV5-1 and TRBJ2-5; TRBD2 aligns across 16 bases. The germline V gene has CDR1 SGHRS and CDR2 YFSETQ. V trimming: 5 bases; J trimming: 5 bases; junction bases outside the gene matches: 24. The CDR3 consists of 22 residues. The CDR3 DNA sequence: TGCGCCAGCAGTCGGGGGCCAACGCCCGGGACTAGCGGGAGGGCCGGCGGGGAGACCCAGTACTTC. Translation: CASSRGPTPGTSGRAGGETQYF.

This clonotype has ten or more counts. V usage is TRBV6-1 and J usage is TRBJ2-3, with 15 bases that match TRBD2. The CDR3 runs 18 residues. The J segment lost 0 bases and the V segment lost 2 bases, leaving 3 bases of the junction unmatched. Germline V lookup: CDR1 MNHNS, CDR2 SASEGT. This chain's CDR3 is CASSETGLAGGSTDTQYF. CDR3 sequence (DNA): TGTGCCAGCAGTGAAACGGGACTAGCGGGAGGAAGCACAGATACGCAGTATTTT.

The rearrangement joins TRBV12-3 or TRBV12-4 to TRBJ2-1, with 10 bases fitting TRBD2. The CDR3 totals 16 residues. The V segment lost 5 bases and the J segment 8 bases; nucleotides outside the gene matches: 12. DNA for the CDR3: TGTGCCAGCAGTATGTGGACTAGCGGATTGGTCTATGAGCAGTTCTTC. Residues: CASSMWTSGLVYEQFF.

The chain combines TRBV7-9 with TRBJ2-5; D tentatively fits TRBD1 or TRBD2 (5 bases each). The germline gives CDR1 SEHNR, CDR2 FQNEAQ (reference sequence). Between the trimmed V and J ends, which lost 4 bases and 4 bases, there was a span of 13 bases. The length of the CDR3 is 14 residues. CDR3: CASSSRGVGETQYF. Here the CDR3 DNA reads TGTGCCAGCAGCTCGAGGGGAGTAGGAGAGACCCAGTACTTC.

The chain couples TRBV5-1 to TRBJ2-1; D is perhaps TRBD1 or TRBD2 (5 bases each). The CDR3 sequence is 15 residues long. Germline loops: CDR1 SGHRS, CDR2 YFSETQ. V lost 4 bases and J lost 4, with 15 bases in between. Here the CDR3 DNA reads TGCGCCAGCAGCGACGGGACCCTAACTTACAATGAGCAGTTCTTC. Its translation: CASSDGTLTYNEQFF.

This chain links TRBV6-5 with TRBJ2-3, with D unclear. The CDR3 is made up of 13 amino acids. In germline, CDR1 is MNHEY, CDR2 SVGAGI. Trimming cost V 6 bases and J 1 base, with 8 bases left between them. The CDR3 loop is CASSNPGTDTQYF. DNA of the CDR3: TGTGCCAGCAGCAACCCGGGCACAGATACGCAGTATTTT.

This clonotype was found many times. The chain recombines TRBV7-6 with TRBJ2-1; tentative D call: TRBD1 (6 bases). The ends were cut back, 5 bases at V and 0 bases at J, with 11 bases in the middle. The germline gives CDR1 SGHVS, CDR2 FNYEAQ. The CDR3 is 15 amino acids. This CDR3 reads CASSLLGGSYNEQFF. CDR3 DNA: TGTGCCAGCAGCCTACTAGGGGGCTCCTACAATGAGCAGTTCTTC.